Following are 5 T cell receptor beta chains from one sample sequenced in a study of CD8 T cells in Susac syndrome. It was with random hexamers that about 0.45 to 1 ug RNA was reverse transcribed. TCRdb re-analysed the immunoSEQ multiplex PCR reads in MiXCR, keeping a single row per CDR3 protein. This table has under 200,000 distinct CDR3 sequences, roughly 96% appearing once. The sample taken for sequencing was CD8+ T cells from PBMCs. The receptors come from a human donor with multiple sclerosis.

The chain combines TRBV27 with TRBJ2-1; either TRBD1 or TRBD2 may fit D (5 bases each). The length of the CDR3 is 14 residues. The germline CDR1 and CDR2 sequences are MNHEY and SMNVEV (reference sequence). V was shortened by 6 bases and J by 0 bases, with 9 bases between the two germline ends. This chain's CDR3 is CASRGVYSYNEQFF. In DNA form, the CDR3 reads TGTGCCAGCAGGGGGGTGTACTCCTACAATGAGCAGTTCTTC.

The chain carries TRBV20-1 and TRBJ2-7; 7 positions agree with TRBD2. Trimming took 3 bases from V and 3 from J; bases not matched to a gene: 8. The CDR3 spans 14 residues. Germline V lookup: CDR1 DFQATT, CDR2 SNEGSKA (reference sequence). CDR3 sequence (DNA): TGCAGTGCTAGGGGGGGGATCGTACTCTACGAGCAGTACTTC. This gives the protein CSARGGIVLYEQYF.

CDR3 DNA sequence: TGCAGCGTTGAGGACGGAGTAAACACTGAAGCTTTCTTT. Its translation is CSVEDGVNTEAFF. The chain joins TRBV29-1 to TRBJ1-1; D is unresolved. Trimming left V 3 bases short and J 2 bases short, with 10 bases between. CDR1 and CDR2 from the germline V gene are SQVTM and ANQGSEA. The CDR3 runs to 13 residues. The full variable domain, completed using reference TRBV29-1 and TRBJ1-1, is SAVISQKPSRDICQRGTSLTIQCQVDSQVTMMFWYRQQPGQSLTLIATANQGSEATYESGFVIDKFPISRPNLTFSTLTVSNMSPEDSSIYLCSVEDGVNTEAFFGQGTRLTVV.

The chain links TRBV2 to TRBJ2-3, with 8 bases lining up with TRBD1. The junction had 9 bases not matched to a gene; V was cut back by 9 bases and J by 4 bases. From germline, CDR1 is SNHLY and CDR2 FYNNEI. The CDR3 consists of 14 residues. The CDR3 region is CARMDRVAADTQYF. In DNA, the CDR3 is TGTGCCAGGATGGACAGGGTAGCGGCAGATACGCAGTATTTT. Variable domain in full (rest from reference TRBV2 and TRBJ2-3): EPEVTQTPSHQVTQMGQEVILRCVPISNHLYFYWYRQILGQKVEFLVSFYNNEISEKSEIFDDQFSVERPDGSNFTLKIRSTKLEDSAMYFCARMDRVAADTQYFGPGTRLTVL.

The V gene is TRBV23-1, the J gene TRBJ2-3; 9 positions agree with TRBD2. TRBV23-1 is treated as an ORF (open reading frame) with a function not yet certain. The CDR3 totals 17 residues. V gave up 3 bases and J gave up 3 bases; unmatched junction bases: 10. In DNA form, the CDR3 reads TGCGCCAGCAGTCAGCCCAGGACTAGCGAGGAGACAGATACGCAGTATTTT. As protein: CASSQPRTSEETDTQYF.